One and the same sample provided the 27 T cell receptor beta chains below, sequenced in a study of cytomegalovirus exposure and HLA in healthy donors. Researchers ran the PCR with 60 Vbeta and 13 Jbeta primers. Only in-frame clones appear in the TCRdb table, and some are missing; sequencing was by immunoSEQ multiplex PCR. The sample has over 90,000 clones, 65% to 85% seen once. Material for sequencing was PBMCs. The receptors here all came from a female donor in good health and CMV-seropositive.

This chain joins TRBV7-9 and TRBJ2-1, with 12 bases fitting TRBD2. Germline lookup yields CDR1 SEHNR and CDR2 FQNEAQ (reference sequence). CDR3 size: 16 residues. V lost 5 bases, J lost 2 bases, and 4 bases stayed unmatched. CDR3 sequence reads: CASSGPSGGAYNEQFF. Here the CDR3 DNA reads TGTGCCAGCAGCGGGCCTAGCGGGGGGGCCTACAATGAGCAGTTCTTC.

The chain is built from TRBV27 and TRBJ1-5; D gene ambiguous. Trimming stripped 9 bases from V and 3 bases from J, with 15 bases between. This CDR3 is built from 14 residues. Germline V gene lookup returns CDR1 MNHEY and CDR2 SMNVEV (reference sequence). CDR3 protein: CASREASLNQPQHF. The DNA for the CDR3 is TGTGCCAGTCGTGAGGCTTCCCTCAATCAGCCCCAGCATTTT.

V gene TRBV7-2 combines with J gene TRBJ1-2, with 8 positions matching TRBD1. Germline V gene lookup returns CDR1 SGHTA and CDR2 FQGNSA. The CDR3 totals 14 residues. The J segment lost 6 bases and the V segment lost 5 bases, leaving 8 bases of the junction unmatched. The CDR3 sequence: CASSPKGQGHGYTF. CDR3 coding DNA: TGTGCCAGCAGCCCTAAAGGACAGGGACATGGCTACACCTTC. The entire variable domain, with the rest obtained from reference TRBV7-2 and TRBJ1-2, is as follows: GAGVSQSPSNKVTEKGKDVELRCDPISGHTALYWYRQSLGQGLEFLIYFQGNSAPDKSGLPSDRFSAERTGGSVSTLTIQRTQQEDSAVYLCASSPKGQGHGYTFGSGTRLTVV.

The genes are TRBV7-8 and TRBJ2-1, with TRBD1 identical over 8 bases. Looked up from germline, CDR1 is SGHVS and CDR2 is FQNEAQ. This CDR3 is 15 amino acids long. V lost 5 bases to trimming and J lost 2 bases; unmatched junction nucleotides: 5. CDR3 in DNA: TGTGCCAGCAGCAAGGACAGGGAACCCTACAATGAGCAGTTCTTC. Translation gives CASSKDREPYNEQFF.

The chain employs TRBV7-6 and TRBJ2-7; D may be TRBD1 (7 bases). CDR1 is SGHVS and CDR2 is FNYEAQ in the germline V gene. V lost 5 bases, J lost 2 bases, and 13 bases lay in between. CDR3 length equals 14 residues. For the CDR3, the DNA is TGTGCCAGCAGCCTGGAGGGGGCTACCTACGAGCAGTACTTC. Protein: CASSLEGATYEQYF. The whole variable domain, remainder taken from reference TRBV7-6 and TRBJ2-7, is GAGVSQSPRYKVTKRGQDVALRCDPISGHVSLYWYRQALGQGPEFLTYFNYEAQQDKSGLPNDRFSAERPEGSISTLTIQRTEQRDSAMYRCASSLEGATYEQYFGPGTRLTVT.

V and J are TRBV2 and TRBJ1-1, with 7 bases fitting TRBD1. The V gene end was trimmed by 6 bases and the J gene end by 6 bases; junction bases not matched to a gene: 7. Germline CDR1 reads SNHLY; CDR2 reads FYNNEI. CDR3 length equals 13 residues. The CDR3 DNA sequence: TGTGCCAGCAGGCTAGACAGGGTATCTGAAGCTTTCTTT. It encodes CASRLDRVSEAFF. The whole variable domain, remainder taken from reference TRBV2 and TRBJ1-1, is EPEVTQTPSHQVTQMGQEVILRCVPISNHLYFYWYRQILGQKVEFLVSFYNNEISEKSEIFDDQFSVERPDGSNFTLKIRSTKLEDSAMYFCASRLDRVSEAFFGQGTRLTVV.

In its sample, this clone was seen a few times. The V call is TRBV6-1, the J call TRBJ2-7; perhaps TRBD2 as D (6 bases). CDR1 is MNHNS, CDR2 SASEGT, per germline. V was pared by 6 bases and J by 6 bases, with 18 bases between. The CDR3 runs 14 residues. The CDR3 region has the DNA TGTGCCAGCAGCATTAATTTCCAGGGAGGCGAGCAGTACTTC. Residues: CASSINFQGGEQYF.

Remarks on this clone: This likely comes from a read error, as the CDR3 has no conserved phenylalanine or tryptophan at its end. The gene calls are TRBV4-1 and TRBJ1-6, with D possibly TRBD1 on 5 matching bases. The CDR3 consists of 15 residues. With 1 base removed from V and 10 bases from J, the gap between germline ends came to 14 bases. Per germline, CDR1 MGHRA and CDR2 YSYEKL. The CDR3 bases are TGCGCCAGCAGCCAAGTTCGGCGACCAGGGTCACCCCTCCACGTT. Amino acids: CASSQVRRPGSPLHV.

The chain couples TRBV6-1 to TRBJ1-1; D might be TRBD1 (6 bases). Looked up from germline, CDR1 is MNHNS and CDR2 is SASEGT. The CDR3 totals 13 residues. V was pared by 1 base and J by 12 bases, with 15 bases between. CDR3 residues: CASSEDPGTRTFF. The CDR3 DNA reads TGTGCCAGCAGTGAAGATCCAGGGACAAGAACTTTCTTT.

As DNA, the CDR3 is TGCGCCAGCAGCTTGGCGGGGAGCCAAGAGACCCAGTACTTC. Translated, it gives CASSLAGSQETQYF. This chain links TRBV5-1 with TRBJ2-5; TRBD2 might be the D (5 bases). V lost 0 bases to trimming and J lost 1 base, with 7 bases between them. CDR1 is SGHRS and CDR2 is YFSETQ in the germline V gene. CDR3 length equals 14 residues.

The sample holds one count of this clone. The chain joins TRBV6-5 to TRBJ1-2, with a weak D call TRBD1 (6 bases). This CDR3 comprises 15 residues. V was pared by 6 bases and J by 4 bases, with 18 bases between. Germline V CDR1 and CDR2: MNHEY, SVGAGI. The CDR3 loop is CASRLNPKGVYGYTF. DNA for the CDR3: TGTGCCAGCAGACTAAACCCCAAGGGGGTCTATGGCTACACCTTC.

The V call is TRBV7-3, the J call TRBJ1-3, with no clear D. The CDR3 sequence is 14 residues long. Germline V gene sequence: CDR1 SGHTA, CDR2 FQGTGA. V dropped 2 bases and J dropped 2 bases, with 7 bases sitting between them. As DNA, the CDR3 is TGTGCCAGCAGCTTAGGTGGGCCTGGAAACACCATATATTTT. The encoded protein is CASSLGGPGNTIYF.

This chain links TRBV4-3 with TRBJ1-1; 8 positions agree with TRBD1. Germline CDR1 LGHNA, CDR2 YSLEER. The ends lost 0 bases at V and 6 bases at J; junction bases unmatched: 6. CDR3 length: 15 amino acids. The CDR3 loop reads CASSQEPQGGSEAFF. CDR3 nucleotides: TGCGCCAGCAGCCAAGAGCCACAGGGGGGATCTGAAGCTTTCTTT.

V is TRBV7-2 and J is TRBJ2-1; D may be TRBD2 (5 bases). The CDR3 is 12 amino acids. CDR1 is SGHTA, CDR2 FQGNSA, per germline. Deletions cut 8 bases from V and 1 base from J, with 6 bases between. CDR3 DNA: TGTGCCAGCGGGAGTTCCTACAATGAGCAGTTCTTC. Translated: CASGSSYNEQFF. Based on the CDR3 plus reference TRBV7-2 and TRBJ2-1, the full variable domain is GAGVSQSPSNKVTEKGKDVELRCDPISGHTALYWYRQSLGQGLEFLIYFQGNSAPDKSGLPSDRFSAERTGGSVSTLTIQRTQQEDSAVYLCASGSSYNEQFFGPGTRLTVL.

V gene TRBV4-3 combines with J gene TRBJ1-2; 8 bases align to TRBD1. CDR3 length: 16 residues. CDR1 and CDR2 from the germline V gene are LGHNA and YSLEER. V shed 4 bases, J shed 1 base, and the junction held 8 bases outside the gene matches. CDR3 nucleotide sequence: TGCGCCAGCAGCCGAGACGGACAGGGCCTTAACTATGGCTACACCTTC. Amino acids: CASSRDGQGLNYGYTF.

This chain joins TRBV21-1 and TRBJ2-1; the tabulated D call, TRBD2, remains unverified against the DNA. TRBV21-1 is a known pseudogene. The CDR3 extends over 15 amino acids. CDR3 amino acids: CASSKARGVINEQFF. CDR3 bases: TGTGCCAGCAGCAAAGCGCGGGGGGTGATAAATGAGCAGTTCTTC.

This clone was counted a few times. The rearrangement links TRBV6-6 to TRBJ1-1, with a tentative D call TRBD1 (5 bases). The CDR3 totals 13 residues. The germline V and J ends were trimmed by 2 bases and 5 bases, with 9 bases remaining between them. Per the germline V gene, CDR1 is MNHNY and CDR2 is SVGAGI (reference sequence). The CDR3 loop is CASSYETVTEAFF. CDR3 in DNA: TGTGCCAGCAGTTACGAGACAGTTACTGAAGCTTTCTTT.

Only one count was recorded for this clone. CDR3 in DNA: TGCAGCGTTGAGATCCGACAGGGGGGCCACGACGAGCAGTACTTC. It is translated as CSVEIRQGGHDEQYF. The chain couples TRBV29-1 to TRBJ2-7, with 9 bases aligning to TRBD1. Germline loops: CDR1 SQVTM, CDR2 ANQGSEA. Losses at the gene ends were 3 bases for V and 5 bases for J; bases not matched to a gene: 11. The CDR3 consists of 15 residues.

With regard to this clone: Other DNA sequences in this sample translate to the same CDR3. The CDR3 DNA reads TGTGCCAGTAGTATGCAGGGAAATACTGAAGCTTTCTTT. Protein sequence: CASSMQGNTEAFF. The rearrangement uses TRBV19 and TRBJ1-1; maybe TRBD1 (5 bases). CDR1 is LNHDA, CDR2 SQIVND, per germline (reference sequence). The CDR3 extends over 13 amino acids. The germline V and J ends were trimmed by 3 bases and 5 bases, with 10 bases remaining between them. Full variable domain (remainder filled in from reference TRBV19 and TRBJ1-1): DGGITQSPKYLFRKEGQNVTLSCEQNLNHDAMYWYRQDPGQGLRLIYYSQIVNDFQKGDIAEGYSVSREKKESFPLTVTSAQKNPTAFYLCASSMQGNTEAFFGQGTRLTVV.

V gene TRBV5-6 combines with J gene TRBJ2-7; TRBD1 aligns across 8 bases. Germline V CDR1 and CDR2: SGHDT, YYEEEE. Trimming removed 4 bases from V and 2 bases from J; junction bases left unmatched: 20. There are 19 residues in the CDR3. CDR3 in DNA: TGTGCCAGCAGCCCTTTCCGGACAGGGCGCCCTAGACTAACCTACGAGCAGTACTTC. Amino acids: CASSPFRTGRPRLTYEQYF.

V is TRBV5-5 and J is TRBJ2-2, with TRBD1 identical over 10 bases. The CDR3 loop spans 16 amino acids. V lost 3 bases to trimming and J lost 2 bases; unmatched junction nucleotides: 4. Germline CDR1 reads SGHKS; CDR2 reads YYEKEE (reference sequence). The CDR3 coding sequence is TGTGCCAGCAGCTGGCGACAGGGGGCTAACACCGGGGAGCTGTTTTTT. Its protein product is CASSWRQGANTGELFF.

This clone was recorded only once. This chain links TRBV11-3 with TRBJ2-3; 8 bases are a match to TRBD1. Unmatched junction bases numbered 7, after V lost 4 bases and J lost 7 bases. Germline values: CDR1 SGHNT, CDR2 YENEEA. The CDR3 runs to 14 residues. CDR3 in DNA: TGTGCCAGCAGCTACGGACAGGGTCTATATACGCAGTATTTT. It specifies CASSYGQGLYTQYF.

The J gene is TRBJ2-5, the V gene TRBV19; TRBD1 aligns across 8 bases. The CDR3 extends over 14 amino acids. The trim removed 4 bases at V and 4 bases at J, leaving 5 bases unmatched. Germline CDR1 is LNHDA and CDR2 is SQIVND (reference sequence). CDR3 sequence: CASSTWTGRETQYF. The CDR3 bases are TGTGCCAGTAGTACCTGGACAGGGAGAGAGACCCAGTACTTC.

V gene TRBV11-1 combines with J gene TRBJ1-1, with D possibly matching TRBD1 (6 bases). The length of the CDR3 is 15 residues. CDR1 is SGHAT, CDR2 FQDESV, per germline (reference sequence). V gave up 6 bases and J gave up 0 bases, with 14 bases separating them. The CDR3 here is CASSHRAEMNTEAFF. Here the CDR3 DNA reads TGTGCCAGCAGTCACAGGGCCGAGATGAACACTGAAGCTTTCTTT.

V usage is TRBV10-3 and J usage is TRBJ2-2, with D possibly being TRBD1 (6 bases). Germline CDR1 ENHRY, CDR2 SYGVKD. V was cut by 0 bases and J by 5 bases, with 13 bases left in between. The CDR3 is 16 residues long. This chain's CDR3 is CAISESIQGRTGELFF. In nucleotides, the CDR3 is TGTGCCATCAGTGAGTCGATACAGGGTCGGACCGGGGAGCTGTTTTTT.

V gene TRBV12-5 combines with J gene TRBJ2-1; D is perhaps TRBD2 (6 bases). V was shortened by 0 bases and J by 5 bases, with 11 bases between the two germline ends. The CDR3 is 15 amino acids. Germline V gene sequence: CDR1 LGHNT, CDR2 FRNRAP. CDR3 protein: CASGLVGVADNEQFF. As DNA, the CDR3 is TGTGCTAGTGGTTTGGTAGGGGTAGCGGACAATGAGCAGTTCTTC.

This chain connects TRBV10-2 to TRBJ2-7, with D possibly TRBD1 on 6 matching bases. CDR1 is WSHSY and CDR2 is SAAADI in the germline V gene. This CDR3 is 14 amino acids long. V lost 4 bases, J lost 2 bases, and 12 bases lay in between. The CDR3 DNA reads as TGCGCCAGCAGTGTTCCAGGGGAAGCCTACGAGCAGTACTTC. Protein sequence: CASSVPGEAYEQYF.